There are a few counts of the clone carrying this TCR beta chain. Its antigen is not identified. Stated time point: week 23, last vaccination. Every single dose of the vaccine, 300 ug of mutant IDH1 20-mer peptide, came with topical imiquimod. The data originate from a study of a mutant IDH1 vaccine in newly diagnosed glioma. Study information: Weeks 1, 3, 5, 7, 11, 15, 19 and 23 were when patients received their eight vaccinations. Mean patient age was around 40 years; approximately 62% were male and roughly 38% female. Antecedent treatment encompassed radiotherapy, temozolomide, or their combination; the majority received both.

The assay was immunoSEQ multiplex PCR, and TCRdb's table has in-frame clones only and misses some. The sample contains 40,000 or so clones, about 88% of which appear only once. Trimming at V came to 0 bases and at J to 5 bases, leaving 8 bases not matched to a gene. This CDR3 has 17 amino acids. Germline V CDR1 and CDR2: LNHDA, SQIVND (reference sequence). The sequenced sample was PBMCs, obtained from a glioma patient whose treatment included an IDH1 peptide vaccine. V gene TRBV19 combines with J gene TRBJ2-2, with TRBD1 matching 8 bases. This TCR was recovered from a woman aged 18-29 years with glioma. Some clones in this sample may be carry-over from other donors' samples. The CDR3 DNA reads TGTGCCAGTAGTATAGAAAGGGCAGGGGGCAAAACCGGGGAGCTGTTTTTT. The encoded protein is CASSIERAGGKTGELFF.